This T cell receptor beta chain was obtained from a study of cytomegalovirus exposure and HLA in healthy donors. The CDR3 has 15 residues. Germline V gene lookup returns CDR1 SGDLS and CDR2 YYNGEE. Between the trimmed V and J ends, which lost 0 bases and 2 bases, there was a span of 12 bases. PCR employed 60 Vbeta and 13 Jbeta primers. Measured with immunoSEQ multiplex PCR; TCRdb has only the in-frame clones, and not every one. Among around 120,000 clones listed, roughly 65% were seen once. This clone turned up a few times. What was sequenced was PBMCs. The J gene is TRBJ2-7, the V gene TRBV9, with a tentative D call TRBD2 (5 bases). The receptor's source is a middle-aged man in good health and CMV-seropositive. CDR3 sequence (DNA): TGTGCCAGCAGCGTAGGGGGAGACACAACCTACGAGCAGTACTTC. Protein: CASSVGGDTTYEQYF.